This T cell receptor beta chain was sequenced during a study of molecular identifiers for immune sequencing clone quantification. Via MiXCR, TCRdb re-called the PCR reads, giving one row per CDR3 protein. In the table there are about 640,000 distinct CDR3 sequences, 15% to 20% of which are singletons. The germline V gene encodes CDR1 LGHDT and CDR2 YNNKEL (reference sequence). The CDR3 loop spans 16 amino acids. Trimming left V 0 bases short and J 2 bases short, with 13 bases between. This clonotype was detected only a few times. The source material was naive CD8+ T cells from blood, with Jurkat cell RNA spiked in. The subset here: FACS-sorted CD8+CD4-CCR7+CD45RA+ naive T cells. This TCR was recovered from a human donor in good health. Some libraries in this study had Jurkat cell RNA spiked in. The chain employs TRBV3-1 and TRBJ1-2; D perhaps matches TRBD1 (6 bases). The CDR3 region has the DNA TGTGCCAGCAGCCAAGAAGGGGGAGGGTGGAACTATGGCTACACCTTC. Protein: CASSQEGGGWNYGYTF.